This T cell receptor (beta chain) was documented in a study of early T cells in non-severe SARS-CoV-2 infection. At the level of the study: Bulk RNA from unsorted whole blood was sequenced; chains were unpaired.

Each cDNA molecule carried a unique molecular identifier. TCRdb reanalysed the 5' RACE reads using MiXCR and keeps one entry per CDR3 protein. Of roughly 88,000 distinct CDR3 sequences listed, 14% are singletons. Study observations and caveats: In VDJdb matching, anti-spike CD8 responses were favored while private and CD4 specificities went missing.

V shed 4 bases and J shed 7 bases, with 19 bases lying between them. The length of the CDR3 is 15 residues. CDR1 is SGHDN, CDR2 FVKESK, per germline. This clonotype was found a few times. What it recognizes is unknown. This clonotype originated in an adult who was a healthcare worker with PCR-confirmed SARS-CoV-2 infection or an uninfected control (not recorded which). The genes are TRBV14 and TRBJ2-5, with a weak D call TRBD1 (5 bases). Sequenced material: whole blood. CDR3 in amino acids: CASSPVQGRPGTQYF. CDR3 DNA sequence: TGTGCCAGCAGCCCCGTTCAGGGAAGACCCGGGACCCAGTACTTC.